These T cell receptor beta chains were read from a single sample in a study of T cell clones after liver transplantation. Assay used: immunoSEQ multiplex PCR; TCRdb lists only in-frame clones, some missing. The repertoire holds 55,000 to 75,000 clones, approximately 63% seen once, with 2.8% in the top ten. The source material was CD4+ T cells from blood, sampled at the approximately 16-month timepoint. These receptors were taken from a human patient who received a liver transplant. The graft donor may be the source of some T cells. The CDR3 runs from the conserved cysteine through the conserved F or W. D genes are given only for firm matches. A row's size may be missing; if present it is once, few, many or a size class.

CDR3 length: 14; D gene: NA; clone size: NA; V gene: TRBV5-1; J gene: TRBJ1-4; CDR3 DNA: TGCGCCAGCAGCTCGAGGGAAGGTGGTGAAAAACTGTTTTTT; CDR3 protein: CASSSREGGEKLFF
CDR3 length: 16; D gene: NA; clone size: NA; V gene: TRBV19; J gene: TRBJ2-6; CDR3 DNA: TGTGCCAGTAGTACCCCTCGGCCCTCTGGGGCCAACGTCCTGACTTTC; CDR3 protein: CASSTPRPSGANVLTF
CDR3 length: 16; D gene: TRBD2; clone size: NA; V gene: TRBV28; J gene: TRBJ2-1; CDR3 DNA: TGTGCCAGCAGTTTGCGTTGGCGGGAGGGCCGCGATGAGCAGTTCTTC; CDR3 protein: CASSLRWREGRDEQFF
CDR3 length: 14; D gene: TRBD1; clone size: NA; V gene: TRBV19; J gene: TRBJ1-1; CDR3 DNA: TGTGCCAGTAGGGAAACGGGACAGGTCACTGAAGCTTTCTTT; CDR3 protein: CASRETGQVTEAFF
CDR3 length: 15; D gene: NA; clone size: NA; V gene: TRBV7-6; J gene: TRBJ2-3; CDR3 DNA: TGTGCCAGCAGCCCCGGACTACTACGGCGGGGTACGCAGTATTTT; CDR3 protein: CASSPGLLRRGTQYF
CDR3 length: 13; D gene: NA; clone size: NA; V gene: TRBV7-9; J gene: TRBJ1-2; CDR3 DNA: TGTGCCAGCAGCCAAGACAGTAACTATGGCTACACCTTC; CDR3 protein: CASSQDSNYGYTF
CDR3 length: 14; D gene: TRBD1; clone size: few; V gene: TRBV28; J gene: TRBJ1-1; CDR3 DNA: TGTGCCAGCAGAAATTCCGGACAGGCCACTGAAGCTTTCTTT; CDR3 protein: CASRNSGQATEAFF
CDR3 length: 14; D gene: NA; clone size: NA; V gene: TRBV28; J gene: TRBJ2-2; CDR3 DNA: TGTGCCAGCAGTTTAGGGGTCTACACCGGGGAGCTGTTTTTT; CDR3 protein: CASSLGVYTGELFF
CDR3 length: 12; D gene: TRBD1; clone size: NA; V gene: TRBV29-1; J gene: TRBJ2-5; CDR3 DNA: TGCAGCGGGGGACAGTGGGGCGAGACCCAGTACTTC; CDR3 protein: CSGGQWGETQYF
CDR3 length: 15; D gene: NA; clone size: NA; V gene: TRBV7-6; J gene: TRBJ1-6; CDR3 DNA: TGTGCCAGCAGCTTAGACACCGGTACGGATTCACCCCTCCACTTT; CDR3 protein: CASSLDTGTDSPLHF
CDR3 length: 14; D gene: TRBD2; clone size: NA; V gene: TRBV7-2; J gene: TRBJ2-1; CDR3 DNA: TGTGCCAGCAGCGCAGGACTAGCGGTCATTGAGCAGTTCTTC; CDR3 protein: CASSAGLAVIEQFF
CDR3 length: 15; D gene: NA; clone size: NA; V gene: TRBV28; J gene: TRBJ2-7; CDR3 DNA: TGTGCCAGCAGTAAAAGGGAGTCCTACGCCTACGAGCAGTACTTC; CDR3 protein: CASSKRESYAYEQYF
CDR3 length: 16; D gene: TRBD1; clone size: NA; V gene: TRBV18; J gene: TRBJ1-4; CDR3 DNA: TGTGCCAGCTCACCCTCCTACAGGGGAGGGGACGAAAAACTGTTTTTT; CDR3 protein: CASSPSYRGGDEKLFF
CDR3 length: 14; D gene: NA; clone size: NA; V gene: TRBV5-1; J gene: TRBJ2-7; CDR3 DNA: TGCGCCAGCAGCTTGGACGGGGGTTACTACGAGCAGTACTTC; CDR3 protein: CASSLDGGYYEQYF
CDR3 length: 20; D gene: NA; clone size: few; V gene: TRBV4-2; J gene: TRBJ2-2; CDR3 DNA: TGTGCCAGCAGCCAAGACGGGGGCCAGGAATTAGGCGGGGCCACCGGGGAGCTGTTTTTT; CDR3 protein: CASSQDGGQELGGATGELFF
CDR3 length: 20; D gene: TRBD2; clone size: once; V gene: TRBV15; J gene: TRBJ2-2; CDR3 DNA: TGTGCCACCAGCAGCGTCCCGGGGCTAGCGGATGGGGCTAACACCGGGGAGCTGTTTTTT; CDR3 protein: CATSSVPGLADGANTGELFF
CDR3 length: 16; D gene: TRBD2; clone size: NA; V gene: TRBV7-9; J gene: TRBJ2-4; CDR3 DNA: TGTGCCAGCAGCTTATACCTAGCGGGAGCCAAAAACATTCAGTACTTC; CDR3 protein: CASSLYLAGAKNIQYF
CDR3 length: 13; D gene: NA; clone size: few; V gene: TRBV2; J gene: TRBJ1-6; CDR3 DNA: TGTGCCAGCATTGTAAGCCAATCTGAACCCCTCCACTTT; CDR3 protein: CASIVSQSEPLHF